Detailed here is one TCR beta chain. Its cognate antigen is unknown. The data were taken from a study of CD8 T cells in ankylosing spondylitis. TCRdb re-called the 5' RACE reads through MiXCR, storing one row per CDR3 protein. The table has under 850,000 distinct CDR3 sequences, around 20% seen once. The CDR3 extends over 16 amino acids. Germline V lookup: CDR1 SGHTA, CDR2 FQGNSA. The V and J ends lost 2 bases and 1 base, in that order; junction bases with no gene match: 4. Study-wide findings and caveats: A motif of 7 to 9 highly homologous TCR beta variants was seen as apparently characteristic of ankylosing spondylitis blood. Disease-linked clones were reportedly significantly enriched in matched ankylosing spondylitis synovial fluid.

The source is a male donor with ankylosing spondylitis. Material for sequencing was blood, either unsorted or a sorted T cell fraction (not recorded which). The chain carries TRBV7-2 and TRBJ2-2; 7 bases map to TRBD2. The DNA of the CDR3 is TGTGCCAGCAGCTTACAGGGACTAAGGAACACCGGGGAGCTGTTTTTT. It is translated as CASSLQGLRNTGELFF. Drawing the rest from reference TRBV7-2 and TRBJ2-2, the complete variable domain is GAGVSQSPSNKVTEKGKDVELRCDPISGHTALYWYRQSLGQGLEFLIYFQGNSAPDKSGLPSDRFSAERTGGSVSTLTIQRTQQEDSAVYLCASSLQGLRNTGELFFGEGSRLTVL.